The rows below give T cell receptor beta chains drawn from one sample of a study of CD8+CD57+ T cells in acquired aplastic anemia. Each CDR3 protein gets one entry after TCRdb re-called the reads with MiXCR. The sample carries 150,000 to 200,000 distinct CDR3 sequences, 55% to 70% recorded once. The specimen sequenced was sorted CD4+, CD8+, or CD8+CD57+ T cells (not recorded which) from PBMCs. These receptors all come from a human donor in good health. The CDR3 runs from the conserved cysteine through the conserved F or W. The D gene is left open where the match is weak. Expanded clones are given a class, and other clones once, few, many or no size at all.

TRBV5-6	TRBD2	TRBJ2-3	NA	TGTGCCAGCAGTTTGGGAGGGCTAGCGGCCTCAGATACGCAGTATTTT	CASSLGGLAASDTQYF
TRBV7-9	NA	TRBJ1-2	NA	TGTGCCAGCAGCTCCTCCCAGTTTAGATCTCGCGATGGCTACACCTTC	CASSSSQFRSRDGYTF
TRBV2	NA	TRBJ1-5	few	TGTGCCTCCAGCCGGCTAGTGCAGCCCCAGCATTTT	CASSRLVQPQHF
TRBV7-9	NA	TRBJ1-6	NA	TGTGCCAGCAGCTTAGCGGCTGTAACCAATTCACCCCTCCACTTT	CASSLAAVTNSPLHF
TRBV5-4	NA	TRBJ1-2	NA	TGTGCCAGCAGCTCGGTGCAGGGGAGCGGCTACACCTTC	CASSSVQGSGYTF
TRBV15	NA	TRBJ2-1	NA	TGTGCCACCAGCAGATACCGGGACGGCTACAATGAGCAGTTCTTC	CATSRYRDGYNEQFF
TRBV7-2	NA	TRBJ2-5	NA	TGTGCCAGCAGCGTGCGGGGACAGCACCAAGAGACCCAGTACTTC	CASSVRGQHQETQYF
TRBV25-1	TRBD2	TRBJ2-2	NA	TGTGCCAGCGCTGAGTGGGGGGGAAGGACCGGGGAGCTGTTTTTT	CASAEWGGRTGELFF
TRBV5-5	NA	TRBJ2-7	NA	TGTGCCAGCAGCTCTTACAGCTACGAGCAGTACTTC	CASSSYSYEQYF
TRBV7-2	NA	TRBJ2-3	NA	TGTGCCAGCAGCTTGTATTTGCGGGAAACAGATACGCAGTATTTT	CASSLYLRETDTQYF
TRBV7-3	NA	TRBJ1-1	NA	TGTGCCAGCAGCCCTACAGGGAATGCTGAAGCTTTCTTT	CASSPTGNAEAFF
TRBV2	TRBD1	TRBJ2-6	NA	TGTGCCAGCTGGAGTCCGACAGGGCCCGGGGCCAACGTCCTGACTTTC	CASWSPTGPGANVLTF
TRBV20-1	TRBD1	TRBJ2-3	NA	TGCAGTGCTAGAGATCCCAGGGGGCTAACAGATACGCAGTATTTT	CSARDPRGLTDTQYF
TRBV7-9	NA	TRBJ1-2	NA	TGTGCCAGCAGCCGCGGCGACTATGGCTACACCTTC	CASSRGDYGYTF